The following is a TCR beta chain sequence with its context. As yet, its antigen is unknown. Germline CDR1 SGHTA, CDR2 FQGNSA. The CDR3 extends over 15 amino acids. V shed 5 bases and J 4 bases; nucleotides not matched to a gene: 9. The sample is drawn from a study of radiotherapy plus CTLA-4 blockade in lung cancer. Study context: For 15% to 20% of patients, objective responses occurred, and around 34% had disease control. Overall study findings and caveats: Following radiotherapy plus ipilimumab, tumor-derived TCR clones expanded in the blood. Early clonal dynamics of blood T cells, together with interferon-beta, were reported as the best response predictor.

Patients with chemo-refractory metastatic non-small-cell lung cancer received focal radiation plus CTLA-4 blockade with ipilimumab. The protocol was immunoSEQ multiplex PCR, while the TCRdb copy is restricted to in-frame clones and leaves out a portion. The table has about 97,000 clones, 60% to 75% seen once. This TCR came from a human donor with non-small cell lung cancer who had a partial response to radiotherapy plus ipilimumab. Some clones in this sample may be carry-over from other donors' samples. This chain joins TRBV7-2 and TRBJ1-2; TRBD1 matches at 8 bases. The sample in question was peripheral blood, obtained from a patient treated with radiotherapy plus ipilimumab. CDR3 amino acids: CASSHNPGGSYGYTF. The CDR3 DNA is TGTGCCAGCAGCCACAATCCAGGGGGCTCCTATGGCTACACCTTC.